This T cell receptor beta chain was sequenced for a study of blood T cell repertoires in COVID-19. Whole-study context: There were acute and convalescent COVID-19 samples, and they came from the United States, Italy and Spain.

CDR3 length: 15 amino acids. The germline V and J ends were trimmed by 2 bases and 6 bases, with 16 bases remaining between them. Germline CDR1 and CDR2: KGHSH and LQKENI. This table comes from immunoSEQ multiplex PCR, and its TCRdb copy is limited to in-frame clones, with some not included. The sample includes some 260,000 clones, more than 70% of them seen just once. The chain is built from TRBV18 and TRBJ2-5; TRBD1 is a possible D gene (6 bases). Sequenced input: peripheral blood. This clonotype was obtained from a woman under 30 with acute or convalescent COVID-19. CDR3 nucleotides: TGTGCCAGCTCACCATGGAATTCAGGGGAACAGACCCAGTACTTC. The encoded protein is CASSPWNSGEQTQYF.